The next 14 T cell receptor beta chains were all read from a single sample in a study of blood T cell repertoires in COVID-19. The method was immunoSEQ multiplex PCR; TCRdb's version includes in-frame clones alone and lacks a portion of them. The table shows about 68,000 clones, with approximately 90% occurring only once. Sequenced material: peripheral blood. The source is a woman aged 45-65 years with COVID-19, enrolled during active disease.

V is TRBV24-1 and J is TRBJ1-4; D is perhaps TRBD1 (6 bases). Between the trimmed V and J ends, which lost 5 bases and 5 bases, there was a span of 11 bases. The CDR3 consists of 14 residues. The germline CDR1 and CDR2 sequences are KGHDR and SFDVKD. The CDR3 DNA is TGTGCCACCAGTGCAGGGGTCGAGAATGAAAAACTGTTTTTT. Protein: CATSAGVENEKLFF.

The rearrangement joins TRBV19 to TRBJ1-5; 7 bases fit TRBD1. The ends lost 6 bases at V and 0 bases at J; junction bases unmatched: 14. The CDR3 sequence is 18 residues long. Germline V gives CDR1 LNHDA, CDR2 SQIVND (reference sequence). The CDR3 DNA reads TGTGCCAGTAGCAGGGACAGCGATTCACCTTATAGCAATCAGCCCCAGCATTTT. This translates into CASSRDSDSPYSNQPQHF.

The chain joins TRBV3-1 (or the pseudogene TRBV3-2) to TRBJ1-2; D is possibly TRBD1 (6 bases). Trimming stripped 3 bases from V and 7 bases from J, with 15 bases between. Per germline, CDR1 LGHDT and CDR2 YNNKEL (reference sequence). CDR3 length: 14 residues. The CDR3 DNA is TGTGCCAGCAGCCAGGTGGGGGCTCCTCGTGGCTACACCTTC. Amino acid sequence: CASSQVGAPRGYTF.

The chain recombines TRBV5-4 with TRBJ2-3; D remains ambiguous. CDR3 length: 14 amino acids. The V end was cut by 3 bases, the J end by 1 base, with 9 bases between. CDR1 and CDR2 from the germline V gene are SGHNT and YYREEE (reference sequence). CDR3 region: CASSSPTGTDTQYF. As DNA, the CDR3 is TGTGCCAGCAGCTCTCCCACTGGCACAGATACGCAGTATTTT.

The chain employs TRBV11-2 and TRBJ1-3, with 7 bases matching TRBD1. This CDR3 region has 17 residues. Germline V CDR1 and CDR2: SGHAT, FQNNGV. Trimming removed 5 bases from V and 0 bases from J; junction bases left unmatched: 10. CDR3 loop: CASSKNRGLSSGNTIYF. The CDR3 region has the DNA TGTGCCAGCAGCAAAAACAGGGGCCTCAGCTCTGGAAACACCATATATTTT.

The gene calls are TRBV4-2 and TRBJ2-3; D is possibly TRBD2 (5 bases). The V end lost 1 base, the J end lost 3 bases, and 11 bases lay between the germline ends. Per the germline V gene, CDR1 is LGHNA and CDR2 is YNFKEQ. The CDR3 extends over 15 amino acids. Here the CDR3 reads CASSQVGRSTDTQYF. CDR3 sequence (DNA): TGTGCCAGCAGCCAAGTAGGGAGATCTACAGATACGCAGTATTTT.

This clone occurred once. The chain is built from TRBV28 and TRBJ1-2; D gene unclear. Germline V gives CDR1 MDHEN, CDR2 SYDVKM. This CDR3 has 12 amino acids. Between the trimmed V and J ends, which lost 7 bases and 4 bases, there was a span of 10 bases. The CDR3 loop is CASNSYGYGYTF. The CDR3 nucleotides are TGTGCCAGCAACTCATACGGCTATGGCTACACCTTC.

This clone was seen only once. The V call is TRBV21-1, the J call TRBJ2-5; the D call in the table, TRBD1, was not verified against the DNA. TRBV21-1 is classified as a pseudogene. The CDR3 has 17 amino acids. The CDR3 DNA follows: TGTGCCAGCGGGGAAGGACAGGGATTGCGCCGGATAGAGACCCAGTACTTC. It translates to CASGEGQGLRRIETQYF.

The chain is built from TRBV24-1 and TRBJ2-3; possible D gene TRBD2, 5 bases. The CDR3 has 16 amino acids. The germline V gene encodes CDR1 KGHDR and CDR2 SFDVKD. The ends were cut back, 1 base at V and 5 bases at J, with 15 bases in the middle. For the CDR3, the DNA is TGTGCCACCAGTGATTTCGAAGCGGTCGCCAAAGATACGCAGTATTTT. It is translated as CATSDFEAVAKDTQYF.

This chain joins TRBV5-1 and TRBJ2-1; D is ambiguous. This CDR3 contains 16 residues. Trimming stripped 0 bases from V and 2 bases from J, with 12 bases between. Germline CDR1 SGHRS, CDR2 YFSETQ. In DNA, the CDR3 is TGCGCCAGCAGCTTGGAAGTAACTGCGGCCTACAATGAGCAGTTCTTC. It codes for CASSLEVTAAYNEQFF.

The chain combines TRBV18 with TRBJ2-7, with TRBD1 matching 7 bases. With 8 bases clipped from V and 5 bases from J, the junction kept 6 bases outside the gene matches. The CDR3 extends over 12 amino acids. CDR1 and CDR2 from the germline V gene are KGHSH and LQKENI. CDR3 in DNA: TGTGCCAGCGCTAGACAGGGTGACGAGCAGTACTTC. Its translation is CASARQGDEQYF.

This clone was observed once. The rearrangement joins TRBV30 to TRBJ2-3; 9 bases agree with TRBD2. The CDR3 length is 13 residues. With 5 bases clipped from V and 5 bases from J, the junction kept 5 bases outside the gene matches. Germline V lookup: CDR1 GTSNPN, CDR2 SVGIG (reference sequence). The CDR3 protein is CAWGGLAGDTQYF. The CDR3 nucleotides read TGTGCCTGGGGGGGACTAGCAGGAGATACGCAGTATTTT.

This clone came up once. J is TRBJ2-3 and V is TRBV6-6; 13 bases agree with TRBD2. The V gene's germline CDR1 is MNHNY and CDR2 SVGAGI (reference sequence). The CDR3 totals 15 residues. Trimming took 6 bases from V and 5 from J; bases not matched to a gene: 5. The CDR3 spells CASSPLAGGGDTQYF. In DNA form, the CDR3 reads TGTGCCAGCAGCCCACTAGCGGGAGGGGGAGATACGCAGTATTTT.

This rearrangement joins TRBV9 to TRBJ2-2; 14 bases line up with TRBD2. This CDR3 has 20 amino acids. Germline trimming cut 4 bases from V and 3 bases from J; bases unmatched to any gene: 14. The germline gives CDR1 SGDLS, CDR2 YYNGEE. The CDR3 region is CASSPPPGTSGSSYTGELFF. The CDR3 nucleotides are TGTGCCAGCAGCCCTCCACCCGGGACTAGCGGGAGTAGTTACACCGGGGAGCTGTTTTTT. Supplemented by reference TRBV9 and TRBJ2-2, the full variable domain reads DSGVTQTPKHLITATGQRVTLRCSPRSGDLSVYWYQQSLDQGLQFLIQYYNGEERAKGNILERFSAQQFPDLHSELNLSSLELGDSALYFCASSPPPGTSGSSYTGELFFGEGSRLTVL.